This T cell receptor (beta chain) stems from a study of cytomegalovirus exposure and HLA in healthy donors. Study-level background: Samples from HLA-typed donors yielded about 86 million unique TCRs in an early data release. Regarding the study as a whole: A later analysis reportedly found fewer N-insertions in an Asian-associated ancestry cluster than the approximately 660-donor mean. With further analysis later on, most CMV-associated TCR beta chains appeared HLA-restricted. Most of the TCR beta V segments (in an earlier analysis) were productive either about 87% or about 30% of the time.

Points on this clone: Antigen unknown.

J was trimmed by 1 base and V by 1 base; bases with no gene match: 5. Germline CDR1 and CDR2: SGHTA and FQGNSA. This CDR3 has 16 amino acids. Primers included in the PCR were 60 Vbeta and 13 Jbeta primers. Profiling relied on immunoSEQ multiplex PCR, and the TCRdb table lists in-frame clones only, not all of them. In the table there are 60,000 to 75,000 clones, roughly 74% of which are singletons. Input material: PBMCs. The gene calls are TRBV7-2 and TRBJ2-3; TRBD1 matches 7 bases. This sequence originates from a woman in her fifties or sixties in good health and CMV-seropositive. For the CDR3, the DNA is TGTGCCAGCAGCTTAGGTTTCACAGGGGGCACAGATACGCAGTATTTT. This sequence encodes CASSLGFTGGTDTQYF.